This T cell receptor beta chain was captured in a study of blood T cell repertoires in COVID-19. For the study at large: Some COVID-19 samples were acute and others convalescent; all came from the United States, Italy and Spain. T cells, B-cell-depleted T cells, or PBMCs provided the cDNA or gDNA that served as material.

Repertoires were generated with immunoSEQ multiplex PCR, while TCRdb's copy carries only in-frame clones and drops some. The sample carries tens of thousands of clones, roughly 80% recorded once. V lost 4 bases to trimming and J lost 2 bases; unmatched junction nucleotides: 7. The germline V gene has CDR1 SGHDN and CDR2 FVKESK. The CDR3 runs to 18 residues. The sequencing sample was made of peripheral blood. The origin of this receptor is a man in his sixties or seventies with acute or convalescent COVID-19. The chain carries TRBV14 and TRBJ2-6; 11 positions agree with TRBD2. CDR3 loop: CASSPFTSGSAGANVLTF. The CDR3 coding sequence is TGTGCCAGCAGCCCCTTTACTAGCGGGAGTGCTGGGGCCAACGTCCTGACTTTC.